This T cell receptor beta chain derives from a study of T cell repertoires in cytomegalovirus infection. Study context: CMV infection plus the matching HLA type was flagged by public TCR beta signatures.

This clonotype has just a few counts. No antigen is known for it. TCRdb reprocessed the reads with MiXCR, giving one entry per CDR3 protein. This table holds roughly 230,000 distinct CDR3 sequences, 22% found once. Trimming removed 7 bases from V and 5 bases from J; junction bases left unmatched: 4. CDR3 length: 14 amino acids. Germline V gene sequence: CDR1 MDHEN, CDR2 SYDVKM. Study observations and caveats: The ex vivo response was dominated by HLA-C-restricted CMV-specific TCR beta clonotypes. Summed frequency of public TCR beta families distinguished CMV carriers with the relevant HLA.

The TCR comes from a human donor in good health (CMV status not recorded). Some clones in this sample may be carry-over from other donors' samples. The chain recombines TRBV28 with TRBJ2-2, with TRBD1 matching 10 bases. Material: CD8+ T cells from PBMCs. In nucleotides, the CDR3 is TGTGCCAGCACTGACAGGGGGCGGACCGGGGAGCTGTTTTTT. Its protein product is CASTDRGRTGELFF.